These T cell receptor beta chains were read from a single sample in a study of beta chain features in type 1 diabetes. The data were produced by immunoSEQ multiplex PCR, yet TCRdb's version contains in-frame clones alone and is incomplete. The repertoire has more than 250,000 clones, 15% of them found once; the top ten carry 0.015% to 0.017%. Sample: naive CD4+ T cells from blood. Receptor source: a man aged 18-30 years with type 1 diabetes. The CDR3 runs from the conserved cysteine through the conserved F or W. The D gene is left open where the match is weak. The size of a clone is reported for some rows only, either as once, few or many, or as a class for expanded clones.

J gene,V gene,D gene,clone size,CDR3 protein,CDR3 DNA
TRBJ2-7,TRBV4-2,TRBD2,NA,CASSGGGLAGHYEQYF,TGTGCCAGCAGCGGGGGAGGGCTAGCGGGACACTACGAGCAGTACTTC
TRBJ1-1,TRBV29-1,NA,NA,CSVEVAGPSNTEAFF,TGCAGCGTTGAAGTGGCAGGGCCCTCGAACACTGAAGCTTTCTTT
TRBJ2-7,TRBV15,NA,NA,CATSRVTPRSSYEQYF,TGTGCCACCAGCAGAGTAACTCCAAGGAGCTCCTACGAGCAGTACTTC
TRBJ2-7,TRBV19,TRBD1,NA,CASSRTGNKYEQYF,TGTGCCAGTAGCCGGACAGGGAATAAGTACGAGCAGTACTTC
TRBJ2-7,TRBV5-6,NA,once,CASRPGHTVYEQYF,TGTGCCAGCAGGCCGGGACACACAGTCTACGAGCAGTACTTC
TRBJ1-4,TRBV30,NA,NA,CAWSSDSGNEKLFF,TGTGCCTGGAGTTCCGACAGTGGTAATGAAAAACTGTTTTTT
TRBJ2-1,TRBV9,TRBD2,few,CASSVAPAGGYNEQFF,TGTGCCAGCAGCGTAGCCCCAGCGGGGGGGTACAATGAGCAGTTCTTC
TRBJ2-7,TRBV10-3,TRBD1,NA,CASTGQAIYEQYF,TGTGCCAGCACGGGACAGGCCATATACGAGCAGTACTTC
TRBJ2-1,TRBV4-3,TRBD2,NA,CASSQDRLAFEQFF,TGCGCCAGCAGCCAAGATCGACTAGCGTTTGAGCAGTTCTTC
TRBJ2-1,TRBV30,NA,NA,CAWNSWSYNEQFF,TGTGCCTGGAACTCTTGGTCCTACAATGAGCAGTTCTTC
TRBJ1-6,TRBV19,TRBD1,few,CASSLTGGISPLHF,TGTGCCAGTAGTCTGACAGGGGGCATTTCACCCCTCCACTTT
TRBJ2-7,TRBV5-1,TRBD1,NA,CASSPYRDRLTYEQYF,TGCGCCAGCAGCCCATACCGGGACAGGCTGACCTACGAGCAGTACTTC
TRBJ2-7,TRBV5-8,TRBD1,NA,CASSLVDRGYEQYF,TGTGCCAGCAGCTTAGTCGACAGGGGTTACGAGCAGTACTTC
TRBJ2-5,TRBV7-6,TRBD2,few,CASSQLPGLAGTSQETQYF,TGTGCCAGCAGCCAACTCCCGGGACTAGCGGGGACCTCCCAAGAGACCCAGTACTTC
TRBJ1-2,TRBV5-1,TRBD1,NA,CASSKEGQGALGYTF,TGCGCCAGCAGCAAAGAGGGACAGGGGGCGCTTGGCTACACCTTC
TRBJ2-7,TRBV7-9,TRBD1,few,CASSSEGQPFYEQYF,TGTGCCAGCAGCTCCGAGGGACAGCCCTTCTACGAGCAGTACTTC
TRBJ2-7,TRBV9,NA,few,CASSASSALTYEQYF,TGTGCCAGCAGCGCTTCGTCGGCCCTGACATACGAGCAGTACTTC
TRBJ2-1,TRBV5-1,TRBD2,NA,CASSTGLAVSNEQFF,TGCGCCAGCAGCACCGGACTAGCGGTTTCCAATGAGCAGTTCTTC